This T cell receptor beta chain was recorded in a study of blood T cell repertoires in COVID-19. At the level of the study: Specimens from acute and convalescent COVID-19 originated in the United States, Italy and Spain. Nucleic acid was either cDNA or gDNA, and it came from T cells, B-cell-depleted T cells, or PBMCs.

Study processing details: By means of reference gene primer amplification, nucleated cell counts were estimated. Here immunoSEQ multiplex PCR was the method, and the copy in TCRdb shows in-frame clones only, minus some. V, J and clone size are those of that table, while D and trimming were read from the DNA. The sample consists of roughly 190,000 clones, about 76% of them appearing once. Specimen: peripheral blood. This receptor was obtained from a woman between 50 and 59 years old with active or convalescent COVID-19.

The DNA of the CDR3 is TGTGCCAGCTCATTAGCGGGGGGGCTCGCAAATGAGCAGTTCTTC. Translating it yields CASSLAGGLANEQFF. This chain links TRBV18 with TRBJ2-1, with 11 nucleotides matching TRBD2. The CDR3 loop spans 15 amino acids. V lost 5 bases and J lost 7; bases outside the gene matches: 7. Germline V gene lookup returns CDR1 KGHSH and CDR2 LQKENI.